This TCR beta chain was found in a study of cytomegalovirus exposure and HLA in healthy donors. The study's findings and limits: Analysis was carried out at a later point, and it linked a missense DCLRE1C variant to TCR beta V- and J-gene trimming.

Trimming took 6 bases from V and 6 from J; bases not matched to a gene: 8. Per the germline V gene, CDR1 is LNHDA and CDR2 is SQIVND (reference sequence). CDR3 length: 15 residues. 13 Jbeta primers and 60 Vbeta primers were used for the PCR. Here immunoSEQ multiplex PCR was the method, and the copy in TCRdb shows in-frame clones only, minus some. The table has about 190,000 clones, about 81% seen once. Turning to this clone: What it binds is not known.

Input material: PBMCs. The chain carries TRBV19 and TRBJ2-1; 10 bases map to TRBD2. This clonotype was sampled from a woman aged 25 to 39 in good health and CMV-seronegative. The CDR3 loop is CASRERGLASNEQFF. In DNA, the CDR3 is TGTGCCAGTAGAGAACGGGGACTAGCGTCCAATGAGCAGTTCTTC.